This T cell receptor (beta chain) emerged from a study of T cells in Graves' hyperthyroidism and ophthalmopathy. Overall study findings and caveats: A model of 13 V-J features distinguished ophthalmopathy from stable hyperthyroidism. Most thyroid clonotypes that were expanded above 0.001 also turned up in blood.

This clonotype came up a few times. Antigen unknown. Amplification of TCR beta CDR3 regions was performed using RNA transcripts as template. HTBI primers were employed in a first-round RT-PCR of the TCR CDR3. TCRdb ran MiXCR on the multiplex PCR reads and lists one entry per CDR3 protein. The repertoire holds some 460,000 distinct CDR3 sequences, with less than 20% as singletons. The CDR3 covers 16 residues. The V gene's germline CDR1 is LGHNA and CDR2 YNFKEQ. V shed 1 base and J shed 0 bases, with 11 bases lying between them. Patients aged 18 to 65 with hyperthyroidism were newly diagnosed, with duration under 2 months. Patients showing uncontrolled infection, other autoimmune disease, pregnancy or lactation were ineligible.

The gene calls are TRBV4-2 and TRBJ2-3; weak D call: TRBD2 (5 bases). Source material: blood. The sequence derives from a woman under 30 with Graves' hyperthyroidism. For the CDR3, the DNA is TGTGCCAGCAGCCAAGCAAGCCGGACTAGCACAGATACGCAGTATTTT. The encoded protein is CASSQASRTSTDTQYF.